The clone carrying this T cell receptor (beta chain) is labeled medium-sized (0.01 to 0.1%). The antigen is unknown. V was cut by 4 bases and J by 7 bases, with 11 bases left in between. Germline CDR1 and CDR2: SGHTA and FQGNSA. This CDR3 has 13 amino acids. Reverse transcribed after extraction, RNA yielded cDNA as the sequencing template. Measured with immunoSEQ multiplex PCR; TCRdb has only the in-frame clones, and not every one. Among more than 95,000 clones listed, over 60% were seen once. Treatment denoted: oral pan-JAK inhibitor, 5-10 mg twice daily. The authors sorted CD4+ and CD8+ T cells from PBMCs. This sample stems from a study of CD8+ T cells in alopecia areata. Study conclusions and caveats: Clonality in lesional scalp, especially alopecia totalis/universalis, exceeded that of normal scalp.

This sample comprised CD4+ T cells sorted from blood, obtained at week 4, from a patient treated with tofacitinib. The chain combines TRBV7-2 with TRBJ1-5; D is unresolved. The TCR comes from a human donor with alopecia areata. The CDR3 coding sequence is TGTGCCAGCAGCTCCCGAACCTGGCAGCCCCAGCATTTT. Translating it yields CASSSRTWQPQHF.